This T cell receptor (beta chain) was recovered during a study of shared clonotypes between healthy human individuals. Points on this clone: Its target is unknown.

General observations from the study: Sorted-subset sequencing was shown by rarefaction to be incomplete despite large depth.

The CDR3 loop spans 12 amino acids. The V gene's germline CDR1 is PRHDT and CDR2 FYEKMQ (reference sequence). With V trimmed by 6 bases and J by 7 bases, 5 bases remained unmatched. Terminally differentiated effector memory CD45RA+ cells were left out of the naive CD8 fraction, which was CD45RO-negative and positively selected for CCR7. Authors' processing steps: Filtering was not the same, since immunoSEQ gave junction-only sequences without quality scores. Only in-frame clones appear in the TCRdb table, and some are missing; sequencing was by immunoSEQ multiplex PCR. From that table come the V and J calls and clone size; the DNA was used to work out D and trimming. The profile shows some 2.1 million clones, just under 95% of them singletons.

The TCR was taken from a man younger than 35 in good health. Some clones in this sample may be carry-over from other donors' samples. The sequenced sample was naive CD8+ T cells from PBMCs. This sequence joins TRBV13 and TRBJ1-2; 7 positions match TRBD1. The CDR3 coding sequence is TGTGCCAGCAGTCAACAGGGGATTGGCTACACCTTC. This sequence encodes CASSQQGIGYTF.